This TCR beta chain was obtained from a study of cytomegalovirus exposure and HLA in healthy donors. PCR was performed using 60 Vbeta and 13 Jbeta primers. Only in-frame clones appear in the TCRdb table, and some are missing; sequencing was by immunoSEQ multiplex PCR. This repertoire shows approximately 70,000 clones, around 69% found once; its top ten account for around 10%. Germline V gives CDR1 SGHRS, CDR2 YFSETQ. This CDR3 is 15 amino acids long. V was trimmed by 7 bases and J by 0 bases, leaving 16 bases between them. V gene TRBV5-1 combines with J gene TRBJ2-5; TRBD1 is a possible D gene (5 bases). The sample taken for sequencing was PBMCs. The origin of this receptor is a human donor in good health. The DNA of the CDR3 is TGCGCCAGCTTACCAGGGATCCAGTACCAAGAGACCCAGTACTTC. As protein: CASLPGIQYQETQYF.